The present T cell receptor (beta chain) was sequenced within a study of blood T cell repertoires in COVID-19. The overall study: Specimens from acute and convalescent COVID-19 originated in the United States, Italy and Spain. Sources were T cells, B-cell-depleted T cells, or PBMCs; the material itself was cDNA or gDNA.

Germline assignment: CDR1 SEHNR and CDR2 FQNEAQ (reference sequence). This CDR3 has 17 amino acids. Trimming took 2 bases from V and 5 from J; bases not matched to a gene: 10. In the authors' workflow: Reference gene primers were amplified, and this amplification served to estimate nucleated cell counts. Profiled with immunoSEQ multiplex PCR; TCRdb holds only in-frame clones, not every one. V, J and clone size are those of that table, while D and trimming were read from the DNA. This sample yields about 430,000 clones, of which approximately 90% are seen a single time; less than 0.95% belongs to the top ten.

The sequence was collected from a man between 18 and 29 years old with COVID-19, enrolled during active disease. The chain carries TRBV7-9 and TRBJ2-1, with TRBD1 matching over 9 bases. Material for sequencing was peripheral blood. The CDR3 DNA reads TGTGCCAGCAGCTTACCTCTCCGGGACAGGGTTGACAATGAGCAGTTCTTC. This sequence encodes CASSLPLRDRVDNEQFF.